These 10 T cell receptor beta chains were sequenced from one sample in a study of T cell responses to AZD1222 COVID-19 vaccine. Profiling relied on immunoSEQ multiplex PCR, and the TCRdb table lists in-frame clones only, not all of them. Here the sample spans 100,000 to 150,000 clones, about 87% being singletons. This specimen was peripheral blood, taken on day 0 of AZD1222 vaccination. The receptors shown here come from an adult in good health.

The genes are TRBV30 and TRBJ1-1; D is unresolved. The germline V gene encodes CDR1 GTSNPN and CDR2 SVGIG (reference sequence). The CDR3 has 16 amino acids. The germline V and J ends were trimmed by 7 bases and 1 base, with 22 bases remaining between them. The CDR3 region is CASCPPDSHPNTEAFF. The CDR3 DNA reads TGTGCCTCGTGCCCCCCCGATTCGCATCCGAACACTGAAGCTTTCTTT.

The gene calls are TRBV28 and TRBJ1-5; D is ambiguous. CDR1 is MDHEN, CDR2 SYDVKM, per germline. With 6 bases removed from V and 4 bases from J, the gap between germline ends came to 10 bases. CDR3 length: 13 residues. CDR3 DNA: TGTGCCAGCAGGGAGATCTTGAATCAGCCCCAGCATTTT. Its translation is CASREILNQPQHF.

V usage is TRBV30 and J usage is TRBJ1-2; TRBD1 matches at 7 bases. The germline CDR1 and CDR2 sequences are GTSNPN and SVGIG (reference sequence). V was clipped by 5 bases and J by 2 bases; unmatched bases: 5. This CDR3 has 13 amino acids. CDR3 in amino acids: CAWDRAPNYGYTF. DNA for the CDR3: TGTGCCTGGGACAGGGCGCCAAACTATGGCTACACCTTC.

This chain links TRBV15 with TRBJ1-4; 8 nucleotides align to TRBD1. With 5 bases clipped from V and 7 bases from J, the junction kept 9 bases outside the gene matches. The CDR3 is 15 residues long. Germline CDR1 LNHNV, CDR2 YYDKDF (reference sequence). The CDR3 sequence: CATSLRTGWGEKLFF. The DNA of the CDR3 is TGTGCCACCAGCCTCAGGACAGGGTGGGGTGAAAAACTGTTTTTT.

The J gene is TRBJ1-2, the V gene TRBV6-5; D gene uncertain. Trimming removed 0 bases from V and 3 bases from J, with 11 bases in between. The length of the CDR3 is 15 residues. Germline V gene sequence: CDR1 MNHEY, CDR2 SVGAGI. CDR3 sequence: CASSYSRLEDYGYTF. The CDR3 DNA reads TGTGCCAGCAGTTACTCCAGGCTAGAGGACTATGGCTACACCTTC.

The chain carries TRBV5-6 and TRBJ1-6, with 9 bases fitting TRBD1. J was trimmed by 4 bases and V by 4 bases; bases with no gene match: 3. The CDR3 length is 15 residues. Germline assignment: CDR1 SGHDT and CDR2 YYEEEE. The CDR3 is CASSPGTGYNSPLHF. The CDR3 nucleotides are TGTGCCAGCAGCCCTGGGACAGGGTATAATTCACCCCTCCACTTT. The full variable domain, with the rest looked up from reference TRBV5-6 and TRBJ1-6, is DAGVTQSPTHLIKTRGQQVTLRCSPKSGHDTVSWYQQALGQGPQFIFQYYEEEERQRGNFPDRFSGHQFPNYSSELNVNALLLGDSALYLCASSPGTGYNSPLHFGNGTRLTVT.

J is TRBJ1-2 and V is TRBV6-5, with D perhaps TRBD1 (5 bases). Trimming shortened V by 0 bases and J by 4 bases, and 12 bases separated the two germline ends. The CDR3 consists of 15 residues. Germline CDR1 and CDR2: MNHEY and SVGAGI. CDR3 region: CASSYSYQGLYGYTF. The CDR3 bases are TGTGCCAGCAGTTACTCCTATCAGGGACTCTATGGCTACACCTTC.

The chain links TRBV28 to TRBJ2-2, with a tentative D call TRBD2 (5 bases). V was shortened by 3 bases and J by 4 bases, with 9 bases between the two germline ends. The CDR3 consists of 14 residues. CDR1 and CDR2 (germline): MDHEN, SYDVKM. The CDR3 region is CASSFGGSTGELFF. In nucleotides, the CDR3 is TGTGCCAGCAGTTTTGGTGGGAGCACCGGGGAGCTGTTTTTT.

The table lists this clone with a count of one. The chain links TRBV18 to TRBJ1-1, with 8 nucleotides matching TRBD1. CDR3 length: 11 amino acids. Losses at the gene ends were 5 bases for V and 11 bases for J; bases not matched to a gene: 4. The germline gives CDR1 KGHSH, CDR2 LQKENI. The chain's CDR3 is CASSWTGPAFF. The DNA for the CDR3 is TGTGCCAGCTCATGGACAGGGCCGGCTTTCTTT.

The V and J genes are TRBV29-1 and TRBJ1-6, with D possibly matching TRBD1 (5 bases). The CDR3 sequence is 15 residues long. Germline V CDR1 and CDR2: SQVTM, ANQGSEA. Trimming left V 4 bases short and J 5 bases short, with 15 bases between. CDR3 coding DNA: TGCAGCGTTGCCGACAGCTTCGAAAATAATTCACCCCTCCACTTT. Translated: CSVADSFENNSPLHF.